This TCR beta chain derives from a study of cytomegalovirus exposure and HLA in healthy donors (TCRdb year 2017). A note on the overall study: An earlier analysis of roughly 630 of the donors reported 250 to 300 Gb of sequence data and around 120 million unique TCR beta sequences from 150 million to 200 million T cells. Around 330 gigabases of sequencing data and around 85 million unique TCR sequences made up an early release that covered roughly 670 HLA-typed donors. Of the roughly 420 genotyped donors, 75% to 85% were placed in the genetic ancestry cluster associated with self-reported Caucasian donors. The aim of the study was to test whether cataloging public T cell receptors could identify signatures of past pathogen exposure. The T cell repertoires of 670 or so subjects were profiled by immunosequencing and related to cytomegalovirus serostatus. In addition to the first cohort of around 670 subjects, a separate validation cohort of 100 to 150 different subjects was used. To predict cytomegalovirus infection status, the study brought together high-throughput TCR immunosequencing, statistical association of individual TCRs with disease status, and machine learning. To study patterns of TCR occurrence, a later analysis re-analyzed previously published TCR beta repertoires from just over 650 donors and added high-resolution HLA genotyping. Rather than drawing on any new phenotypic data, the later analysis identified candidate immune exposures from TCR beta sequences and the way those sequences occurred across donors. In an earlier analysis of about 590 of the donors, high-throughput TCR beta sequencing was used to judge whether each TCR beta V gene segment behaved as functional or pseudogenic. Alongside the repertoire data, information on donor age, sex, ethnicity and CMV serostatus was compiled. A later genetic analysis took genome-wide SNP genotypes for about three fifths of the roughly 670 donors and used that subset as a discovery cohort. Every repertoire in the discovery cohort had been generated on one and the same sequencing platform. HLA typing covered class I and class II loci at four-digit resolution. Typing coverage differed by locus: A, B, C, DRB1 and DQB1 were typed in roughly 620-630 donors, DQA1 in 500 to 550, DPA1 in around 610, and DPB1 in 472. Four to six DR-DQ haplotypes were handled as single units for association and clustering, since linkage in the cohort was strong. Among 398 genotyped donors of the cohort, an average of approximately 230,000 unique TCR beta nucleotide sequences were sequenced per donor, about a sixth of them non-productive. The investigation overall reported the following: Compared with equally common non-associated chains, HLA-associated TCR beta chains in a later analysis were more clonally expanded and had lower generation probabilities. The earlier analysis of 587 of the donors excluded seventeen rarely observed V segments, including chromosome 9 orphons, because counts were too low. While some public TCRs were present in many individuals, most TCR sequences turned up only very rarely across donors. A few of the identified cytomegalovirus-associated TCR beta chains were confirmed in vitro to be specific for cytomegalovirus antigens. Because HLA typing was unavailable for some donors at each locus, only the typed subset was used in association tests. Correlated functional status among segregating V segments might be attributable to linkage disequilibrium, but an unknown experimental factor could not be ruled out. Broadly in line with IMGT annotations, most TCR beta V segments showed up in productive rearrangements about 90% or about 30% of the time in an earlier analysis of roughly 590 of the donors. In the study, 150 to 200 TCR beta chains were listed as associated with cytomegalovirus. Specific HLA alleles were associated with 16,951 TCR beta sequences at a false discovery rate of 0.05 in a later analysis. V-gene and J-gene trimming of TCR beta chains was associated with a missense DCLRE1C variant in a later genetic analysis, and the association was replicated in an independent cohort. Strong co-occurrence of HLA alleles, especially DR and DQ, made assigning TCR associations to individual alleles difficult. Several of the top co-occurrence clusters appeared to be linked to parvovirus B19, influenza, CMV and Epstein-Barr virus, according to a later analysis. Immune exposure information for the cohort was limited to CMV serostatus. In a later genetic analysis, fewer N-insertions in productive TCRs were reported among donors in an Asian-associated ancestry cluster than the roughly 640-donor mean. The classifier was reported to diagnose cytomegalovirus status with high specificity and sensitivity in both the original and validation cohorts. A later analysis found that TCR association rates varied across HLA loci, with DRB1 alleles showing the most associated TCRs and HLA-C alleles the fewest. The presence/absence analyses assumed that sequencing depth was roughly uniform across donors, and that assumption may not be true. A further reported finding was that TCR beta sequences accurately predicted the HLA-A and HLA-B alleles for most subjects in the first cohort. This cohort had only TCR beta chains sequenced, and the lack of alpha or paired-chain data limited which features could be detected. Most CMV-associated TCR beta chains appeared to be HLA-restricted in a later analysis, and the HLA associations seemed to be driven largely by CMV exposure. According to the authors, the approach could potentially be generalized to other disease states and immunological phenotypes. A cluster of highly shared sequence variants was judged likely to represent a technical artifact of the sequencing pipeline.

Libraries were constructed by the immunoSEQ multiplex PCR assay. For the multiplex PCR, a mixture combining 60 forward primers for TCR Vbeta segments and 13 reverse primers for TCR Jbeta segments was used. The CDR3 region of rearranged TCR beta genes was amplified from genomic DNA by a multiplex PCR assay. The Illumina HiSeq System was used to sequence the amplified TCR beta libraries as 87-base-pair reads. In the original analysis: A later analysis tallied some 79 million unique TCR beta chains across the 666 repertoires, and approximately 9.9 million of those chains were shared by two or more donors. A nearest-neighbor algorithm error-corrected the raw reads and collapsed the reads into unique sequences, merging closely related sequences to remove PCR and sequencing errors. V, D and J gene segments were assigned by aligning CDR3 sequences to IMGT reference sequences. For a sequence to be retained, at least a six-nucleotide match to both a V gene segment and a J gene segment was required. A rearrangement counted as productive if the CDR3 had no stop codons and remained in frame with V and J, and every other rearrangement counted as non-productive. CDR3 was defined according to IMGT convention as the region running from the second conserved V-encoded cysteine to the conserved J-encoded phenylalanine. In an earlier analysis of roughly 610 of the donors, sequences lacking an unambiguous match to a single V gene segment were excluded. In an earlier analysis of several hundred of the donors, V segments were called functional above 56.7% productive rearrangements and were called segregating when the between-donor standard deviation exceeded 5%. A statistical classification framework was built to diagnose cytomegalovirus status from the catalog of TCR beta chain sequences. In a later analysis, TCR nucleotide sequences were compared against IMGT/GENE-DB human TR gene sequences so that V and J genes could be assigned. In a later analysis, CDR3 sequences and most-parsimonious VDJ recombination scenarios were assigned using the TCRdist pipeline. In a later analysis, each TCR beta chain was defined by its CDR3 amino acid sequence together with its V-gene family, and reads without a unique V-gene family were excluded. As a way to deal with suspected cross-contamination and a sequencing artifact, a later analysis dropped more than 500 nucleotide sequences that were highly shared and had low generation probability. A later analysis calculated a clonal expansion index for each public chain from normalized within-repertoire ranks of inferred template counts. A later analysis computed generation probabilities with a VDJ recombination model fitted to out-of-frame rearrangements, and checked the results against IGoR. Hypergeometric tests were used in a later analysis to score TCR-TCR, TCR-HLA and TCR-CMV co-occurrence, with a repertoire-size bias correction applied to the TCR pairs. A later analysis estimated false discovery rates by permuting HLA or CMV assignments 20 times. A later analysis grouped co-occurring TCRs with DBSCAN, adding TCRdist sequence similarity when clustering within HLA-allele-positive subsets. Repertoires with fewer than 30,000 or more than 120,000 public chains, plus five repertoires with anomalous nucleotide sharing, were excluded from co-occurrence clustering. TCRdb carries this immuneACCESS record with in-frame sequences only. Its versions omit some clonotypes, under half of them owing to an unresolved V gene in the studies checked, with the rest unexplained. Clone size and the V and J calls come from that table; the DNA yielded D and trimming. Here the sample has around 150,000 clones; about 80% occur a single time. The ten largest make up 2.2% of the sample.

The cohort comprised fewer than 750 healthy bone marrow donors. Cohort members were all nominally healthy when sampled, although unrecorded immune exposures were likely present. The donor was CMV seronegative and belonged to the group of 352 seronegative cohort members. Every donor gave a peripheral blood sample, and the peripheral blood mononuclear cells from that sample were used for TCR beta sequencing. The Qiagen DNeasy Blood Extraction Kit was used to extract genomic DNA from the blood cell samples. This clone was counted only a few times. Its antigen specificity is not known. No base quality information exists; no much larger clone differs at one position. Sequenced: PBMCs. The receptor comes from a man aged 25 to 45 in good health and CMV-seronegative.

This receptor has the CDR3 CAWRKTGDTEAFF. DNA sequence: TGTGCCTGGAGAAAGACAGGGGACACTGAAGCTTTCTTT. The chain is assembled from TRBV30 and TRBJ1-1, and 8 junction bases match TRBD1. After removal of 3 bases from V and 3 bases from J, the junction retains 3 bases not matched to a gene. The CDR3 goes from the cysteine to the phenylalanine over 13 residues. The entry retains the CDR3 DNA only, 39 bases that are in frame from base 1. Reading the germline V gene (reference sequence) gives CDR1 GTSNPN and CDR2 SVGIG.